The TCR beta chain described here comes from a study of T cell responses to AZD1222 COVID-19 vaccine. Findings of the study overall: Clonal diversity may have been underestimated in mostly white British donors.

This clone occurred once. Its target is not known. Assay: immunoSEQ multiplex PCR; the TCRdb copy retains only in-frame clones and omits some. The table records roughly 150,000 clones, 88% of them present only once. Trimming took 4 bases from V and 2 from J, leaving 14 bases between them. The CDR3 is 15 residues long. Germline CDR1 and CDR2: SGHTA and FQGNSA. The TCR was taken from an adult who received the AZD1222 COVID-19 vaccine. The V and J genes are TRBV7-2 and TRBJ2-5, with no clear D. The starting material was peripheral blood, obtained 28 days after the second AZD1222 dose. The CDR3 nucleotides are TGTGCCAGCAGCTCGACCCTTCGGGCGCAAGAGACCCAGTACTTC. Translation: CASSSTLRAQETQYF.